One sample yielded the 2 T cell receptor beta chains listed below, sequenced in a study of blood T cell repertoires in COVID-19. Measured with immunoSEQ multiplex PCR; TCRdb has only the in-frame clones, and not every one. This table has under 300,000 clones, 75% to 85% appearing once. The sequenced sample was peripheral blood. All receptors derive from a human donor in a cohort sampled during active COVID-19.

This sequence joins TRBV11-3 and TRBJ2-2; D perhaps matches TRBD2 (5 bases). Germline V gives CDR1 SGHNT, CDR2 YENEEA. Trimming stripped 6 bases from V and 4 bases from J, with 18 bases between. The CDR3 extends over 16 amino acids. The CDR3 DNA reads TGTGCCAGCAGTCGAAGTGAGGGAGCGATCACCGGGGAGCTGTTTTTT. The encoded protein is CASSRSEGAITGELFF.

The table lists this clone with a count of one. The rearrangement links TRBV18 to TRBJ2-7; 8 nucleotides align to TRBD1. The CDR3 runs 13 residues. Trimming at V came to 6 bases and at J to 6 bases, leaving 7 bases not matched to a gene. Germline loops: CDR1 KGHSH, CDR2 LQKENI. The CDR3 bases are TGTGCCAGCTCCTATGGACAGGGCGTCGAGCAGTACTTC. Residues: CASSYGQGVEQYF. The complete variable domain, with remaining parts taken from reference TRBV18 and TRBJ2-7, reads NAGVMQNPRHLVRRRGQEARLRCSPMKGHSHVYWYRQLPEEGLKFMVYLQKENIIDESGMPKERFSAEFPKEGPSILRIQQVVRGDSAAYFCASSYGQGVEQYFGPGTRLTVT.